One and the same sample provided the 30 T cell receptor beta chains below, sequenced in a study of prognosis after radiotherapy for stage I lung cancer. It was by two-round multiplex PCR that TCR beta CDR3 was amplified from genomic DNA. Gene-specific TRBV and TRBJ primers were used in PCR round one. TCRdb itself ran the multiplex PCR reads through MiXCR, one entry per CDR3 protein. The sample records 45,000 to 60,000 distinct CDR3 sequences, under 45% being singletons. The specimen was PBMCs, collected before or after stereotactic body radiation therapy (not recorded which). All receptors derive from a donor over 45 with non-small cell lung cancer.

The table lists this clonotype with many counts. The CDR3 here is CASSHGTVGTEAFF. Written as DNA, the CDR3 is TGCGCCAGCAGCCATGGGACAGTAGGAACTGAAGCTTTCTTT. The rearrangement links TRBV4-1 to TRBJ1-1; TRBD1 agrees at 7 bases. CDR3 size: 14 residues. Germline V lookup: CDR1 MGHRA, CDR2 YSYEKL. V dropped 3 bases and J dropped 5; count of bases not matched to a gene: 6.

This clonotype came up many times. The chain is built from TRBV7-9 and TRBJ1-6, with TRBD1 matching over 9 bases. Germline V CDR1 and CDR2: SEHNR, FQNEAQ (reference sequence). The CDR3 runs to 16 residues. J lost 8 bases, V lost 7 bases, and 12 bases had no gene match. In nucleotides, the CDR3 is TGTGCCAGCACCCCTTCGGGACAGGGTGGACATTCACCCCTCCACTTT. Protein sequence: CASTPSGQGGHSPLHF.

With respect to this clonotype: Since a far larger clone is one base different, this is likely a read error. The rearrangement uses TRBV6-2 or TRBV6-3 and TRBJ2-2; 7 nucleotides line up with TRBD1. The V gene end was trimmed by 10 bases and the J gene end by 4 bases; junction bases not matched to a gene: 12. The CDR3 runs 15 residues. CDR1 is MNHEY and CDR2 is SVGEGT in the germline V gene. Here the CDR3 reads CAIVPPGQTTGELFF. DNA of the CDR3: TGTGCCATCGTCCCCCCGGGACAGACCACCGGGGAGCTGTTTTTT.

In this sample, this clonotype turned up a few times. The chain has TRBV20-1 and TRBJ1-1, with D possibly matching TRBD1 (6 bases). This CDR3 spans 13 amino acids. CDR1 is DFQATT, CDR2 SNEGSKA, per germline (reference sequence). The V and J ends lost 5 bases and 8 bases respectively, with 18 bases between them. CDR3 protein: CSAQGGLRAEAFF. The CDR3 DNA reads TGCAGTGCTCAAGGGGGACTAAGGGCCGAAGCTTTCTTT.

Turning to this clonotype: A single base separates this from a much larger clone, so it may be a read error. The chain joins TRBV6-2 or TRBV6-3 to TRBJ1-1, with D possibly matching TRBD1 (6 bases). Germline lookup yields CDR1 MNHEY and CDR2 SVGEGT. CDR3 size: 14 residues. CDR3 in DNA: TGTGCCAGCAGTCTGAGACAGGAAAACACTGAATCTTTCTTT. Its translation is CASSLRQENTESFF.

CDR3 region: CVARGTSGRARRWGDTQYF. In DNA, the CDR3 is TGCGTTGCTCGCGGGACTAGCGGGAGGGCCCGCAGGTGGGGGGATACGCAGTATTTT. V usage is TRBV20-1 and J usage is TRBJ2-3, with TRBD2 matching over 16 bases. CDR1 is DFQATT and CDR2 is SNEGSKA in the germline V gene (reference sequence). The CDR3 extends over 19 amino acids.

By share, this clonotype counts as medium-sized. The rearrangement links TRBV20-1 to TRBJ2-3; D might be TRBD2 (6 bases). Germline values: CDR1 DFQATT, CDR2 SNEGSKA (reference sequence). V was cut by 4 bases and J by 1 base, with 15 bases left in between. The CDR3 covers 15 residues. CDR3 amino acids: CSAIHGTHRTDTQYF. As DNA, the CDR3 is TGCAGTGCTATTCACGGGACTCACCGCACAGATACGCAGTATTTT.

The chain joins TRBV6-5 to TRBJ2-3; 7 bases are shared with TRBD1. Per the germline V gene, CDR1 is MNHEY and CDR2 is SVGAGI. The J segment lost 1 base and the V segment lost 1 base, leaving 8 bases of the junction unmatched. The CDR3 is made up of 17 amino acids. The CDR3 nucleotides are TGTGCCAGCAGTTACTTATCAGGTACAGGGGGCACAGATACGCAGTATTTT. Protein sequence: CASSYLSGTGGTDTQYF.

This clonotype appeared many times. This chain uses TRBV24-1 with TRBJ2-3, with 8 bases identical to TRBD2. The junction had 11 bases not matched to a gene; V was cut back by 5 bases and J by 2 bases. The CDR3 consists of 17 residues. Per germline, CDR1 KGHDR and CDR2 SFDVKD. CDR3 in amino acids: CATSGYPAGGYTDTQYF. Written as DNA, the CDR3 is TGTGCCACCAGTGGATACCCCGCGGGAGGATACACAGATACGCAGTATTTT.

About this clonotype itself: At one end the junction does not follow the germline gene, possibly because of a read error. The chain uses TRBV7-3 and TRBJ2-1; 14 nucleotides align to TRBD2. This CDR3 contains 15 residues. The germline V gene encodes CDR1 SGHTA and CDR2 FQGTGA. The CDR3 DNA reads TGTGCCAGCAGCTCAAAAACGCCGGGACTAGCGGGAGCCACCTTC. It is translated as CASSSKTPGLAGATF.

Of note for this clonotype: One junction end does not reproduce the germline sequence, and a read error may be involved. This chain links TRBV7-9 with TRBJ1-2; 7 bases map to TRBD1. The germline CDR1 and CDR2 sequences are SEHNR and FQNEAQ (reference sequence). The CDR3 runs to 15 residues. The CDR3 DNA reads TGTGCCAGCAGCCCGGCGGCAGGGGGTGACTATGGCTACGCCTTC. It codes for CASSPAAGGDYGYAF.

As for this clonotype: A far larger clone lies a single base away; this is likely a read error. The chain joins TRBV6-1 to TRBJ1-1, with a weak D call TRBD1 (5 bases). V dropped 7 bases and J dropped 1 base, with 13 bases sitting between them. The germline V gene has CDR1 MNHNS and CDR2 SASEGT. This CDR3 is 14 amino acids long. DNA of the CDR3: TGTGCCAGCATAGGATCGACAGCGAACACTGAAGCTTTCTTT. It yields the protein CASIGSTANTEAFF.

There are many counts of this clonotype. The rearrangement links TRBV6-2 or TRBV6-3 to TRBJ1-1, with unresolved D. CDR1 is MNHEY, CDR2 SVGEGT, per germline. V lost 8 bases and J 11 bases, leaving 15 bases between the germline ends. This CDR3 has 11 amino acids. The CDR3 DNA is TGTGCCAGCGGACTACCGCTGGGGGCTTTCTTT. This gives the protein CASGLPLGAFF.

This clonotype was seen repeatedly, ten times or more. Here the CDR3 reads CASKLGRQETQYF. As DNA, the CDR3 is TGTGCCAGCAAGCTGGGGCGCCAAGAGACCCAGTACTTC. This chain links TRBV6-1 with TRBJ2-5, with D maybe TRBD1 (5 bases). V was trimmed by 7 bases and J by 1 base, leaving 10 bases between them. Germline CDR1 and CDR2: MNHNS and SASEGT. This CDR3 has 13 amino acids.

About this clonotype: The germline gene is not matched at one end of the junction; a read error may be the cause. The V call is TRBV28, the J call TRBJ2-4; 8 nucleotides agree with TRBD2. The CDR3 is made up of 16 amino acids. Germline CDR1 and CDR2: MDHEN and SYDVKM. CDR3 sequence reads: CASRSSGTGTKNIHYF. DNA for the CDR3: TGTGCCAGCAGGAGTAGCGGGACTGGTACCAAAAACATTCATTACTTC. Full variable domain (rest looked up from reference TRBV28 and TRBJ2-4): DVKVTQSSRYLVKRTGEKVFLECVQDMDHENMFWYRQDPGLGLRLIYFSYDVKMKEKGDIPEGYSVSREKKERFSLILESASTNQTSMYLCASRSSGTGTKNIHYFGAGTRLSVL.

At least ten counts were recorded for this clonotype. The chain uses TRBV6-4 and TRBJ2-3; D unresolved. The CDR3 is made up of 15 amino acids. V was trimmed by 6 bases and J by 0 bases, leaving 13 bases between them. Germline CDR1 MRHNA, CDR2 SNTAGT. The CDR3 DNA reads as TGTGCCAGCAGCTCCATCCCGGACAGCACAGATACGCAGTATTTT. Protein: CASSSIPDSTDTQYF.

This clonotype was counted at least ten times. V usage is TRBV9 and J usage is TRBJ2-5, with 7 bases fitting TRBD2. Per germline, CDR1 SGDLS and CDR2 YYNGEE. V lost 0 bases and J lost 1; bases outside the gene matches: 0. The CDR3 covers 14 residues. The CDR3 DNA is TGTGCCAGCAGCGTAGGGGGGGGCCAAGAGACCCAGTACTTC. Its protein is CASSVGGGQETQYF.

The J gene is TRBJ1-4, the V gene TRBV20-1, with D maybe TRBD1 (6 bases). In germline, CDR1 is DFQATT, CDR2 SNEGSKA (reference sequence). The CDR3 spans 13 residues. The germline V and J ends were trimmed by 6 bases and 7 bases, with 15 bases remaining between them. DNA of the CDR3: TGCAGTGCCATGGGACACGGTCGTGAAAAACTGTTTTTT. It is translated as CSAMGHGREKLFF.

A few counts support this clonotype. This rearrangement joins TRBV5-4 to TRBJ1-2; D is unclear. The CDR3 sequence is 14 residues long. The germline V and J ends were trimmed by 4 bases and 6 bases, with 16 bases remaining between them. Germline assignment: CDR1 SGHNT and CDR2 YYREEE (reference sequence). In DNA form, the CDR3 reads TGTGCCAGCAGCCCGGCAGCGGGGTTGGATGGCTACACCTTC. Its translation is CASSPAAGLDGYTF. The full variable domain, its missing parts supplied by reference TRBV5-4 and TRBJ1-2, is ETGVTQSPTHLIKTRGQQVTLRCSSQSGHNTVSWYQQALGQGPQFIFQYYREEENGRGNFPPRFSGLQFPNYSSELNVNALELDDSALYLCASSPAAGLDGYTFGSGTRLTVV.

This clonotype has ten or more counts. The V gene is TRBV7-2, the J gene TRBJ2-2; 7 bases line up with TRBD2. The CDR3 contains 16 residues. Germline-derived CDR1 and CDR2 are SGHTA and FQGNSA. V lost 4 bases, J lost 7 bases, and 12 bases stayed unmatched. For the CDR3, the DNA is TGTGCCAGCAGCTCGTCGCGCGGGAGCGACCTCGGGGAGCTGTTTTTT. Translation gives CASSSSRGSDLGELFF.

This clonotype was observed at least ten times. V usage is TRBV6-1 and J usage is TRBJ2-2, with 7 bases fitting TRBD2. CDR3 length equals 13 residues. Germline V lookup: CDR1 MNHNS, CDR2 SASEGT. J gave up 5 bases and V 4 bases, and 1 base lay outside the gene matches. The CDR3 DNA is TGTGCCAGCAGTGGGGGGGGGACCGGGGAGCTGTTTTTT. This translates into CASSGGGTGELFF.

This rearrangement joins TRBV2 to TRBJ1-1, with 11 bases lining up with TRBD1. Germline V gene lookup returns CDR1 SNHLY and CDR2 FYNNEI. CDR3 size: 15 residues. Trimming took 5 bases from V and 4 from J; bases not matched to a gene: 6. The CDR3 bases are TGTGCCAGCAGTACGGACAGGGGGCTGACCACTGAAGCTTTCTTT. Amino acids: CASSTDRGLTTEAFF. The whole variable domain, filled in from reference TRBV2 and TRBJ1-1, reads EPEVTQTPSHQVTQMGQEVILRCVPISNHLYFYWYRQILGQKVEFLVSFYNNEISEKSEIFDDQFSVERPDGSNFTLKIRSTKLEDSAMYFCASSTDRGLTTEAFFGQGTRLTVV.

This clonotype was detected ten times or more. V gene TRBV9 combines with J gene TRBJ2-1; D might be TRBD2 (5 bases). V was shortened by 0 bases and J by 5 bases, with 15 bases between the two germline ends. The germline V gene encodes CDR1 SGDLS and CDR2 YYNGEE. The CDR3 contains 16 residues. CDR3 protein: CASSVAASLWDNEQFF. As DNA, the CDR3 is TGTGCCAGCAGCGTAGCCGCTAGCTTATGGGACAATGAGCAGTTCTTC.

This clonotype was recorded many times. V usage is TRBV9 and J usage is TRBJ2-1; 8 bases match TRBD2. V shed 4 bases, J shed 1 base, and the junction held 4 bases outside the gene matches. CDR3 length: 15 residues. Germline CDR1 SGDLS, CDR2 YYNGEE. The CDR3 reads CASSPPGGSYNEQFF. The DNA for the CDR3 is TGTGCCAGCAGCCCACCGGGAGGGTCCTACAATGAGCAGTTCTTC.

As concerns this clonotype: A junction boundary mismatches the germline segment, possibly from a read error. The V call is TRBV10-3, the J call TRBJ2-1; possibly TRBD2 for D (5 bases). The CDR3 spans 16 residues. In germline, CDR1 is ENHRY, CDR2 SYGVKD. CDR3 region: CGISLTTSVSYNEQFF. In DNA, the CDR3 is TGTGGCATCAGCCTGACCACTAGTGTCTCCTACAATGAGCAGTTCTTC.

The chain has TRBV12-3 or TRBV12-4 and TRBJ2-7, with 9 bases fitting TRBD1. The length of the CDR3 is 14 residues. V was clipped by 6 bases and J by 6 bases; unmatched bases: 9. The CDR3 DNA follows: TGTGCCAGCAGGATCGGACAGGGGATCGGCGAGCAGTACTTC. It translates to CASRIGQGIGEQYF.

Only one count was recorded for this clonotype. This chain connects TRBV6-1 to TRBJ2-3; D is uncertain. The ends were cut back, 8 bases at V and 4 bases at J, with 13 bases in the middle. There are 13 residues in the CDR3. Germline CDR1 MNHNS, CDR2 SASEGT. CDR3 sequence reads: CASGPSEADTQYF. CDR3 coding DNA: TGTGCCAGCGGCCCCTCCGAGGCAGATACGCAGTATTTT.

This clonotype was counted many times. The rearrangement uses TRBV4-2 and TRBJ2-3; either TRBD1 or TRBD2 may supply D (5 bases each). V shed 1 base and J shed 4 bases, with 9 bases lying between them. There are 14 residues in the CDR3. Germline V gives CDR1 LGHNA, CDR2 YNFKEQ. CDR3 DNA: TGTGCCAGCAGCCAAGGGGACGGGGCAGATACGCAGTATTTT. Protein: CASSQGDGADTQYF.

The chain is built from TRBV6-2 or TRBV6-3 and TRBJ1-5; D remains unclear. This CDR3 has 13 residues. Trimming removed 1 base at V and 4 bases at J, with 5 bases between. In germline, CDR1 is MNHEY, CDR2 SVGEGT. The CDR3 is CASSYYRNQPQHF. DNA for the CDR3: TGTGCCAGCAGTTACTATAGGAATCAGCCCCAGCATTTT.

This clonotype was detected ten times or more. This chain uses TRBV11-3 with TRBJ1-3, with a possible D match to TRBD1 (5 bases). This CDR3 is built from 16 residues. Trimming stripped 4 bases from V and 4 bases from J, with 17 bases between. Germline CDR1 is SGHNT and CDR2 is YENEEA. In nucleotides, the CDR3 is TGTGCCAGCAGCTCCCCGGGAGGGGCAGCCGGAAACACCATATATTTT. Translation gives CASSSPGGAAGNTIYF.